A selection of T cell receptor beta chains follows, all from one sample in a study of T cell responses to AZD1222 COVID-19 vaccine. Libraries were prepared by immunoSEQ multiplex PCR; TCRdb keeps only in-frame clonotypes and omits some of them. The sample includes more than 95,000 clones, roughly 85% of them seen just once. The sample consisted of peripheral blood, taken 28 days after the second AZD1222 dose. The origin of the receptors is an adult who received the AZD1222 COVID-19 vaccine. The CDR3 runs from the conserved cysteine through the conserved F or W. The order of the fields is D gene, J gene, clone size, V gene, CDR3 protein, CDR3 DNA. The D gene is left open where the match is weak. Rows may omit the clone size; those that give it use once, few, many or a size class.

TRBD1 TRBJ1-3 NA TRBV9 CASSVGEGGDTIYF TGTGCCAGCAGCGTAGGTGAAGGGGGCGACACCATATATTTT
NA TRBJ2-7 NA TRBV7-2 CASSLGGASYEQYF TGTGCCAGCAGCTTAGGAGGCGCCTCCTACGAGCAGTACTTC
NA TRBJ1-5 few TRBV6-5 CASSPASNQPQHF TGTGCCAGCAGCCCCGCCAGCAATCAGCCCCAGCATTTT
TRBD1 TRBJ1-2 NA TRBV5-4 CASSSQTGTQSYGYTF TGTGCCAGCAGCTCACAGACAGGGACTCAGAGCTATGGCTACACCTTC
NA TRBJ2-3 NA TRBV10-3 CAIQREGTDTQYF TGTGCCATCCAGCGAGAGGGCACAGATACGCAGTATTTT
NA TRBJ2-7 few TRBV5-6 CASSLAIHFQYF TGTGCCAGCAGCTTGGCTATCCACTTTCAGTACTTC
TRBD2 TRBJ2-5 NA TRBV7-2 CAIELAGGETQYF TGTGCCATCGAGTTAGCGGGGGGGGAGACCCAGTACTTC
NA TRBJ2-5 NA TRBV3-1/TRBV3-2 CASSQEWGREETQYF TGTGCCAGCAGCCAAGAATGGGGTCGGGAAGAGACCCAGTACTTC
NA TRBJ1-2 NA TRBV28 CAGSLGQNYGYTF TGTGCCGGTAGTCTGGGGCAGAACTATGGCTACACCTTC
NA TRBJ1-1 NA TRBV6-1 CASSDLSTNTEAFF TGTGCCAGCAGTGATCTTAGCACGAACACTGAAGCTTTCTTT
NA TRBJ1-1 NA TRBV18 CASSPWTENTEAFF TGTGCCAGCTCACCTTGGACCGAGAACACTGAAGCTTTCTTT
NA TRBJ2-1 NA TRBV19 CASRAGTYNEQFF TGTGCCAGTCGGGCGGGGACCTACAATGAGCAGTTCTTC
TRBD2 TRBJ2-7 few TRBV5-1 CASSLPSAGAFSYEQYF TGCGCCAGCAGCTTGCCCTCAGCGGGGGCTTTCTCCTACGAGCAGTACTTC
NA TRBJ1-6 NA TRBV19 CASSIVLDTSSNSPLHF TGTGCCAGTAGTATAGTCCTGGACACTTCCTCCAATTCACCCCTCCACTTT